These 27 T cell receptor beta chains share one sample of origin, sequenced in a study of T cells in localized non-small cell lung cancer. Repertoires were generated with immunoSEQ multiplex PCR, while TCRdb's copy carries only in-frame clones and drops some. The sample lists 2,000 to 2,500 clones, 29% occurring once. Material: normal lung tissue next to the tumor, obtained before any cancer treatment. The receptor set was obtained from a man aged 35 to 70 with stage I lung adenocarcinoma.

The chain links TRBV14 to TRBJ2-3; 11 bases line up with TRBD2. CDR1 SGHDN and CDR2 FVKESK come from the germline V gene. The CDR3 has 19 residues. With 4 bases clipped from V and 4 bases from J, the junction kept 16 bases outside the gene matches. CDR3 residues: CASSRERYHLSGGADTQYF. Here the CDR3 DNA reads TGTGCCAGCAGCCGAGAGAGATATCATCTTAGCGGGGGGGCAGATACGCAGTATTTT.

This clone was found once. The chain joins TRBV19 to TRBJ1-2; D ambiguous. The CDR3 consists of 14 residues. CDR1 and CDR2 from the germline V gene are LNHDA and SQIVND (reference sequence). The V and J ends lost 1 base and 3 bases respectively, with 9 bases between them. The CDR3 region has the DNA TGTGCCAGTAGTATAGGTACACCCGACTATGGCTACACCTTC. Protein product: CASSIGTPDYGYTF.

This clone came up a few times. The rearrangement joins TRBV9 to TRBJ2-2; maybe TRBD1 (6 bases). Trimming left V 3 bases short and J 4 bases short, with 13 bases between. The CDR3 is 15 residues long. CDR1 is SGDLS, CDR2 YYNGEE, per germline. CDR3 nucleotides: TGTGCCAGCAGCGACACAGGGAAGGCCACCGGGGAGCTGTTTTTT. This sequence encodes CASSDTGKATGELFF.

The chain employs TRBV5-1 and TRBJ2-3; 13 bases are shared with TRBD2. V shed 3 bases, J shed 4 bases, and the junction held 5 bases outside the gene matches. The germline gives CDR1 SGHRS, CDR2 YFSETQ. There are 16 residues in the CDR3. As DNA, the CDR3 is TGCGCCAGCAGCTCGGAACTAGCGGGGGGGTCAGATACGCAGTATTTT. It is translated as CASSSELAGGSDTQYF.

By its share, this clone is medium-sized. The genes are TRBV9 and TRBJ1-2; 8 bases fit TRBD1. Germline trimming cut 5 bases from V and 7 bases from J; bases unmatched to any gene: 19. Germline V gene data show CDR1 as SGDLS and CDR2 as YYNGEE. CDR3 length equals 17 residues. CDR3 in amino acids: CASSDTARGTGGFGYTF. Here the CDR3 DNA reads TGTGCCAGCAGTGATACCGCCCGCGGGACAGGCGGCTTTGGCTACACCTTC.

By its share, this clone is medium-sized. The J gene is TRBJ2-4, the V gene TRBV6-8; the D gene is possibly TRBD1 (5 bases). CDR3 length: 17 residues. Trimming shortened V by 5 bases and J by 2 bases, and 19 bases separated the two germline ends. Germline CDR1 and CDR2: MNHGY and SAAAGT. The CDR3 DNA follows: TGTGCCAGCAGTGATTTTTGGGGCAGAATGACCAAAAACATTCAGTACTTC. It translates to CASSDFWGRMTKNIQYF.

This chain uses TRBV29-1 with TRBJ2-3; D not resolved. This CDR3 comprises 13 residues. The germline CDR1 and CDR2 sequences are SQVTM and ANQGSEA. The V end was cut by 3 bases, the J end by 3 bases, with 10 bases between. For the CDR3, the DNA is TGCAGCGTTGAGGGAAATCCAACAGATACGCAGTATTTT. Translation: CSVEGNPTDTQYF.

The chain joins TRBV19 to TRBJ2-1; D tentatively fits TRBD1 or TRBD2 (5 bases each). The CDR3 runs to 15 residues. In germline, CDR1 is LNHDA, CDR2 SQIVND (reference sequence). The V end was cut by 1 base, the J end by 5 bases, with 12 bases between. DNA of the CDR3: TGTGCCAGTAGTATAGGAGGGGCGGTCGACAATGAGCAGTTCTTC. Amino acids: CASSIGGAVDNEQFF. Variable domain in full (rest from reference TRBV19 and TRBJ2-1): DGGITQSPKYLFRKEGQNVTLSCEQNLNHDAMYWYRQDPGQGLRLIYYSQIVNDFQKGDIAEGYSVSREKKESFPLTVTSAQKNPTAFYLCASSIGGAVDNEQFFGPGTRLTVL.

The chain joins TRBV19 to TRBJ2-7; no definite D call. This CDR3 is built from 12 residues. The V gene lost 9 bases and the J gene lost 0 bases, with 9 bases spanning the gap. The germline gives CDR1 LNHDA, CDR2 SQIVND (reference sequence). The CDR3 nucleotides are TGTGCCAGCGTGAGTCCCTCCTACGAGCAGTACTTC. Translated: CASVSPSYEQYF.

The CDR3 loop reads CAWSAAGLRDTQYF. CDR3 DNA sequence: TGTGCCTGGAGTGCCGCAGGCCTGAGAGATACGCAGTATTTT. V gene TRBV30 combines with J gene TRBJ2-3; D not certain. This CDR3 is built from 14 residues. With 1 base removed from V and 5 bases from J, the gap between germline ends came to 13 bases. CDR1 GTSNPN and CDR2 SVGIG come from the germline V gene (reference sequence).

A few counts support this clone. The genes are TRBV9 and TRBJ2-1, with D possibly TRBD2 on 5 matching bases. CDR3 size: 13 residues. Trimming removed 5 bases at V and 0 bases at J, with 6 bases between. CDR1 and CDR2 (germline): SGDLS, YYNGEE. This chain's CDR3 is CASSEGSYNEQFF. In DNA, the CDR3 is TGTGCCAGCAGTGAGGGCTCCTACAATGAGCAGTTCTTC.

By share, this clone ranks as medium-sized (0.01 to 0.1%). The V gene is TRBV6-8, the J gene TRBJ2-7, with D possibly TRBD1 on 6 matching bases. V lost 4 bases and J lost 2, with 18 bases in between. Looked up from germline, CDR1 is MNHGY and CDR2 is SAAAGT. This CDR3 is built from 16 residues. The CDR3 here is CASSSYLGHLTYEQYF. Written as DNA, the CDR3 is TGTGCCAGCAGTTCTTACTTGGGACACCTAACCTACGAGCAGTACTTC.

This chain connects TRBV5-1 to TRBJ1-1; D unclear. Trimming took 0 bases from V and 1 from J, leaving 10 bases between them. The length of the CDR3 is 15 residues. CDR1 and CDR2 from the germline V gene are SGHRS and YFSETQ. Here the CDR3 DNA reads TGCGCCAGCAGCTTGGACGGACGGGGGAACACTGAAGCTTTCTTT. Translating gives CASSLDGRGNTEAFF.

This clone was seen a handful of times. V is TRBV19 and J is TRBJ1-6; D remains unclear. The CDR3 loop spans 15 amino acids. Germline V gives CDR1 LNHDA, CDR2 SQIVND (reference sequence). V lost 9 bases and J lost 12, with 24 bases in between. The CDR3: CASTGTAGSERPLHF. CDR3 DNA sequence: TGTGCCAGCACCGGTACCGCGGGCTCTGAACGACCCCTCCACTTT.

The rearrangement uses TRBV28 and TRBJ1-4; D gene ambiguous. CDR1 and CDR2 from the germline V gene are MDHEN and SYDVKM. The CDR3 sequence is 14 residues long. V lost 6 bases, J lost 5 bases, and 13 bases lay in between. In nucleotides, the CDR3 is TGTGCCAGCAGCCCCGGCGCGCGGAATGAAAAACTGTTTTTT. Amino acids: CASSPGARNEKLFF.

The chain has TRBV12-5 and TRBJ2-1; D remains ambiguous. Trimming stripped 7 bases from V and 8 bases from J, with 9 bases between. CDR1 is LGHNT and CDR2 is FRNRAP in the germline V gene. The CDR3 is 11 residues long. CDR3 in amino acids: CASAPKDEQFF. The CDR3 DNA reads TGTGCTAGTGCCCCAAAAGATGAGCAGTTCTTC.

The rearrangement uses TRBV30 and TRBJ2-5; no clear D. Germline CDR1 and CDR2: GTSNPN and SVGIG (reference sequence). Deletions cut 2 bases from V and 2 bases from J, with 9 bases between. There are 13 residues in the CDR3. CDR3 bases: TGTGCCTGGAGTCACAGCCTTCAAGAGACCCAGTACTTC. Translated: CAWSHSLQETQYF.

The gene calls are TRBV23-1 and TRBJ2-2; 12 bases fit TRBD1. TRBV23-1 is annotated as an ORF whose role is uncertain. Trimming took 1 base from V and 3 from J; bases not matched to a gene: 9. This CDR3 comprises 19 residues. Here the CDR3 reads CASSQCRPGQGADTGELFF. The CDR3 DNA sequence: TGCGCCAGCAGTCAATGTCGGCCGGGACAGGGGGCTGACACCGGGGAGCTGTTTTTT.

The V gene is TRBV6-8, the J gene TRBJ2-1, with 9 bases aligning to TRBD2. The ends lost 10 bases at V and 5 bases at J; junction bases unmatched: 9. This CDR3 spans 14 amino acids. In germline, CDR1 is MNHGY, CDR2 SAAAGT. DNA of the CDR3: TGTGCCATCATGGTGGCGGGGGGGAACAATGAGCAGTTCTTC. Translated, it gives CAIMVAGGNNEQFF.

This clone is termed medium-sized. J is TRBJ2-5 and V is TRBV19; TRBD1 might be the D (5 bases). Germline values: CDR1 LNHDA, CDR2 SQIVND (reference sequence). The CDR3 covers 12 residues. Trimming left V 5 bases short and J 5 bases short, with 9 bases between. In DNA form, the CDR3 reads TGTGCCAGTAGTGGAGCAGGGGAGACCCAGTACTTC. This encodes CASSGAGETQYF.

This clone has only a few counts. The chain uses TRBV11-3 and TRBJ2-7; D gene ambiguous. Per germline, CDR1 SGHNT and CDR2 YENEEA. V was clipped by 1 base and J by 3 bases, with 13 bases between them. The CDR3 is made up of 15 amino acids. The CDR3 sequence is CASSLGPGGRYEQYF. For the CDR3, the DNA is TGTGCCAGCAGCTTAGGACCTGGTGGGCGCTACGAGCAGTACTTC.

This clone occurred a few times. This chain connects TRBV1 to TRBJ1-2. TRBV1 is a pseudogene segment. CDR3 length: 14 amino acids. This chain's CDR3 is CASSQARGYYGYTF. CDR3 nucleotide sequence: TGCGCCAGCAGCCAAGCGCGAGGATACTATGGCTACACCTTC.

The V gene is TRBV9, the J gene TRBJ2-7; D assignment may be TRBD1 or TRBD2 (5 bases each). Germline V gene lookup returns CDR1 SGDLS and CDR2 YYNGEE. V lost 6 bases and J 6 bases, leaving 13 bases between the germline ends. This CDR3 is 12 amino acids long. CDR3 loop: CASTSPGGEQYF. DNA of the CDR3: TGTGCCAGCACTTCACCTGGGGGCGAGCAGTACTTC.

This clone was observed a few times. The V and J genes are TRBV28 and TRBJ1-1; no clear D. Trimming took off 6 bases at V and 11 bases at J, with 16 bases between the two ends. Per germline, CDR1 MDHEN and CDR2 SYDVKM. The CDR3 has 12 residues. The CDR3: CASRYEELGAFF. CDR3 DNA: TGTGCCAGCAGGTACGAGGAGCTTGGGGCTTTCTTT.

The J gene is TRBJ2-7, the V gene TRBV19; D not resolved. This CDR3 region has 14 residues. V lost 3 bases and J 3 bases, leaving 12 bases between the germline ends. Germline values: CDR1 LNHDA, CDR2 SQIVND (reference sequence). Written as DNA, the CDR3 is TGTGCCAGTAGTATCGGCGGCAGCTTCTACGAGCAGTACTTC. Translation: CASSIGGSFYEQYF.

The chain combines TRBV12-5 with TRBJ2-3; 10 nucleotides align to TRBD1. Germline lookup yields CDR1 LGHNT and CDR2 FRNRAP. Trimming at V came to 0 bases and at J to 1 base, leaving 4 bases not matched to a gene. The CDR3 is made up of 17 amino acids. CDR3 DNA sequence: TGTGCTAGTGGTTTGGTCACCGGGACAGGGGGCACAGATACGCAGTATTTT. Its translation: CASGLVTGTGGTDTQYF.

J is TRBJ2-3 and V is TRBV9; D could derive from TRBD1 or TRBD2 (5 bases each). V gave up 2 bases and J gave up 6 bases, with 13 bases separating them. CDR1 and CDR2 from the germline V gene are SGDLS and YYNGEE. This CDR3 comprises 14 residues. This CDR3 reads CASSVGQGGDTQYF. In DNA, the CDR3 is TGTGCCAGCAGCGTCGGGCAGGGCGGGGATACGCAGTATTTT. Looking up the rest from reference TRBV9 and TRBJ2-3 gives the full variable domain: DSGVTQTPKHLITATGQRVTLRCSPRSGDLSVYWYQQSLDQGLQFLIQYYNGEERAKGNILERFSAQQFPDLHSELNLSSLELGDSALYFCASSVGQGGDTQYFGPGTRLTVL.